The next 23 T cell receptor beta chains were all read from a single sample in a study of T cell responses to AZD1222 COVID-19 vaccine. Assay: immunoSEQ multiplex PCR; the TCRdb copy retains only in-frame clones and omits some. Seen here are about 180,000 clones, 80% to 95% observed once, and the top ten hold around 1.9%. Material: peripheral blood, obtained 28 days after the second AZD1222 dose. These TCRs come from an adult who received the AZD1222 COVID-19 vaccine.

The chain carries TRBV7-9 and TRBJ2-4; 9 positions agree with TRBD1. This CDR3 spans 14 amino acids. Germline V gene sequence: CDR1 SEHNR, CDR2 FQNEAQ (reference sequence). With 5 bases clipped from V and 8 bases from J, the junction kept 7 bases outside the gene matches. The CDR3 spells CASSPGTGRDIQYF. CDR3 nucleotides: TGTGCCAGCAGCCCGGGGACAGGGAGGGACATTCAGTACTTC.

V gene TRBV19 combines with J gene TRBJ1-3; possible D gene TRBD1, 5 bases. The germline V gene encodes CDR1 LNHDA and CDR2 SQIVND (reference sequence). Trimming took off 8 bases at V and 2 bases at J, with 16 bases between the two ends. The CDR3 sequence is 15 residues long. The CDR3 nucleotides are TGTGCCAGTCGACCAGTTTCAGGGACTGGAAACACCATATATTTT. Its protein is CASRPVSGTGNTIYF.

This chain joins TRBV5-4 and TRBJ2-2; 13 nucleotides align to TRBD2. The CDR3 loop spans 18 amino acids. The trim removed 1 base at V and 1 base at J, leaving 4 bases unmatched. Germline V gene lookup returns CDR1 SGHNT and CDR2 YYREEE (reference sequence). CDR3 DNA sequence: TGTGCCAGCAGCTTGTCACTAGCGGGAGGGGGGAACACCGGGGAGCTGTTTTTT. It codes for CASSLSLAGGGNTGELFF.

The chain is built from TRBV7-2 and TRBJ1-5, with 7 bases lining up with TRBD1. Germline-derived CDR1 and CDR2 are SGHTA and FQGNSA. The V gene end was trimmed by 3 bases and the J gene end by 5 bases; junction bases not matched to a gene: 4. The CDR3 has 14 residues. CDR3 protein: CASSLTGTDQPQHF. The CDR3 region has the DNA TGTGCCAGCAGCTTGACCGGGACAGATCAGCCCCAGCATTTT.

The chain recombines TRBV5-1 with TRBJ1-2; TRBD1 aligns across 7 bases. V lost 0 bases, J lost 8 bases, and 7 bases stayed unmatched. The CDR3 runs 14 residues. Germline assignment: CDR1 SGHRS and CDR2 YFSETQ. The chain's CDR3 is CASSLAGQTEGYTF. For the CDR3, the DNA is TGCGCCAGCAGCTTGGCGGGACAGACGGAAGGCTACACCTTC.

This clone showed up just once. The rearrangement links TRBV3-1 (or the pseudogene TRBV3-2) to TRBJ2-5, with D maybe TRBD2 (6 bases). Germline assignment: CDR1 LGHDT and CDR2 YNNKEL (reference sequence). The CDR3 spans 14 residues. Trimming took 1 base from V and 6 from J, leaving 12 bases between them. Here the CDR3 reads CASSQVGGLKTQYF. The CDR3 nucleotides are TGTGCCAGCAGCCAAGTAGGAGGGCTGAAGACCCAGTACTTC.

The gene calls are TRBV9 and TRBJ2-3; 8 bases map to TRBD2. CDR1 and CDR2 from the germline V gene are SGDLS and YYNGEE. Unmatched junction bases numbered 12, after V lost 3 bases and J lost 0 bases. CDR3 length: 18 residues. The chain's CDR3 is CASSASNSGAPSTDTQYF. CDR3 coding DNA: TGTGCCAGCAGCGCATCGAATAGCGGGGCCCCTAGCACAGATACGCAGTATTTT. The full variable domain, its missing parts supplied by reference TRBV9 and TRBJ2-3, is DSGVTQTPKHLITATGQRVTLRCSPRSGDLSVYWYQQSLDQGLQFLIQYYNGEERAKGNILERFSAQQFPDLHSELNLSSLELGDSALYFCASSASNSGAPSTDTQYFGPGTRLTVL.

This clone was found once. The chain is built from TRBV18 and TRBJ1-6, with D maybe TRBD1 (6 bases). V was cut by 5 bases and J by 6 bases, with 17 bases left in between. Germline V gives CDR1 KGHSH, CDR2 LQKENI. This CDR3 region has 16 residues. This CDR3 is CASSSTSDSSNSPLHF. The CDR3 region has the DNA TGTGCCAGCTCATCGACCTCGGACAGTAGTAATTCACCCCTCCACTTT.

This clone was observed a handful of times. This sample includes further DNA sequences coding for the same CDR3. The rearrangement uses TRBV6-2 or TRBV6-3 and TRBJ2-1; D might be TRBD2 (5 bases). The CDR3 consists of 13 residues. Germline CDR1 MNHEY, CDR2 SVGEGT. The ends were cut back, 6 bases at V and 4 bases at J, with 10 bases in the middle. CDR3 DNA sequence: TGTGCCAGCAGCCCAGGACTTTACAATGAGCAGTTCTTC. Its protein is CASSPGLYNEQFF.

This sequence joins TRBV15 and TRBJ2-2; D possibly matches TRBD1 or TRBD2 (6 bases each). Trimming cost V 0 bases and J 5 bases, with 10 bases left between them. The CDR3 consists of 15 residues. Germline assignment: CDR1 LNHNV and CDR2 YYDKDF (reference sequence). In nucleotides, the CDR3 is TGTGCCACCAGCAGAGATCCGGGGGCGACCGGGGAGCTGTTTTTT. This encodes CATSRDPGATGELFF.

The V call is TRBV5-6, the J call TRBJ1-1; D is possibly TRBD1 (5 bases). Germline lookup yields CDR1 SGHDT and CDR2 YYEEEE. This CDR3 spans 13 amino acids. Trimming stripped 7 bases from V and 2 bases from J, with 12 bases between. In DNA, the CDR3 is TGTGCCAGCGACTGGGGGGGTAACACTGAAGCTTTCTTT. It yields the protein CASDWGGNTEAFF.

The chain has TRBV9 and TRBJ2-1; D gene ambiguous. Germline CDR1 reads SGDLS; CDR2 reads YYNGEE. The CDR3 has 16 residues. The V and J ends lost 0 bases and 4 bases respectively, with 14 bases between them. CDR3 nucleotide sequence: TGTGCCAGCAGCGTAGCTCGACCTGGGATGTACAATGAGCAGTTCTTC. Translating it yields CASSVARPGMYNEQFF. The full variable domain, with the rest looked up from reference TRBV9 and TRBJ2-1, is DSGVTQTPKHLITATGQRVTLRCSPRSGDLSVYWYQQSLDQGLQFLIQYYNGEERAKGNILERFSAQQFPDLHSELNLSSLELGDSALYFCASSVARPGMYNEQFFGPGTRLTVL.

This chain connects TRBV11-2 to TRBJ1-3, with D unclear. This CDR3 is built from 15 residues. V was trimmed by 0 bases and J by 4 bases, leaving 10 bases between them. Germline CDR1 reads SGHAT; CDR2 reads FQNNGV. The CDR3 spells CASSLESRYGNTIYF. The DNA of the CDR3 is TGTGCCAGCAGCTTAGAATCTCGGTACGGAAACACCATATATTTT.

Only one count was recorded for this clone. J is TRBJ1-1 and V is TRBV18, with D unclear. The CDR3 sequence is 13 residues long. Trimming took 3 bases from V and 0 from J, leaving 5 bases between them. Germline V gene data show CDR1 as KGHSH and CDR2 as LQKENI. In DNA form, the CDR3 reads TGTGCCAGCTCACCCGAGATGAACACTGAAGCTTTCTTT. Encoded protein: CASSPEMNTEAFF. Complete variable domain (other parts from reference TRBV18 and TRBJ1-1): NAGVMQNPRHLVRRRGQEARLRCSPMKGHSHVYWYRQLPEEGLKFMVYLQKENIIDESGMPKERFSAEFPKEGPSILRIQQVVRGDSAAYFCASSPEMNTEAFFGQGTRLTVV.

The chain recombines TRBV5-6 with TRBJ2-2; no definite D call. The CDR3 contains 14 residues. Trimming cost V 0 bases and J 2 bases, with 5 bases left between them. In germline, CDR1 is SGHDT, CDR2 YYEEEE. The CDR3 reads CASSLVENTGELFF. The CDR3 nucleotides are TGTGCCAGCAGCTTGGTAGAAAACACCGGGGAGCTGTTTTTT.

The chain employs TRBV5-8 and TRBJ1-1; D is unclear. Deletions cut 4 bases from V and 6 bases from J, with 16 bases between. This CDR3 region has 14 residues. Per the germline V gene, CDR1 is SGHTS and CDR2 is YDEGEE. CDR3 sequence: CASSPRNGWAEAFF. The CDR3 DNA follows: TGTGCCAGCAGCCCACGGAACGGGTGGGCTGAAGCTTTCTTT.

V usage is TRBV5-5 and J usage is TRBJ2-3; 11 nucleotides align to TRBD2. The CDR3 length is 16 residues. Germline CDR1 and CDR2: SGHKS and YYEKEE (reference sequence). V lost 4 bases to trimming and J lost 2 bases; unmatched junction nucleotides: 6. The DNA for the CDR3 is TGTGCCAGCAGCAGAGTTAGCGGGGGGGACACAGATACGCAGTATTTT. Its protein is CASSRVSGGDTDTQYF. Based on the CDR3 plus reference TRBV5-5 and TRBJ2-3, the full variable domain is DAGVTQSPTHLIKTRGQQVTLRCSPISGHKSVSWYQQVLGQGPQFIFQYYEKEERGRGNFPDRFSARQFPNYSSELNVNALLLGDSALYLCASSRVSGGDTDTQYFGPGTRLTVL.

The rearrangement links TRBV7-8 to TRBJ2-2, with D possibly being TRBD1 (5 bases). This CDR3 is built from 16 residues. From germline, CDR1 is SGHVS and CDR2 FQNEAQ. Trimming stripped 1 base from V and 3 bases from J, with 12 bases between. In DNA form, the CDR3 reads TGTGCCAGCAGCTTAGGTCAGGGATCTTACACCGGGGAGCTGTTTTTT. Translated, it gives CASSLGQGSYTGELFF.

There are a few counts of this clone. This chain joins TRBV7-3 and TRBJ2-7; weak D call: TRBD1 (7 bases). Germline CDR1 is SGHTA and CDR2 is FQGTGA. The CDR3 spans 14 residues. The ends were cut back, 5 bases at V and 3 bases at J, with 14 bases in the middle. The CDR3 region is CASSTGRGDYEQYF. The CDR3 nucleotides read TGTGCCAGCAGCACCGGCAGGGGGGACTACGAGCAGTACTTC.

CDR3 sequence: CASREALNTGELFF. In DNA form, the CDR3 reads TGTGCCAGCAGGGAGGCACTTAACACCGGGGAGCTGTTTTTT. V usage is TRBV2 and J usage is TRBJ2-2; D perhaps matches TRBD2 (5 bases). Per the germline V gene, CDR1 is SNHLY and CDR2 is FYNNEI. CDR3 length: 14 amino acids. The V gene lost 6 bases and the J gene lost 2 bases, with 10 bases spanning the gap. The whole variable domain, filled in from reference TRBV2 and TRBJ2-2, reads EPEVTQTPSHQVTQMGQEVILRCVPISNHLYFYWYRQILGQKVEFLVSFYNNEISEKSEIFDDQFSVERPDGSNFTLKIRSTKLEDSAMYFCASREALNTGELFFGEGSRLTVL.

V is TRBV7-9 and J is TRBJ2-2; no reliable D call. The germline CDR1 and CDR2 sequences are SEHNR and FQNEAQ (reference sequence). V dropped 1 base and J dropped 1 base, with 4 bases sitting between them. The CDR3 loop spans 14 amino acids. CDR3: CASSLGQNTGELFF. The CDR3, as DNA: TGTGCCAGCAGCTTAGGGCAGAACACCGGGGAGCTGTTTTTT.

This chain joins TRBV4-3 and TRBJ2-3; D is unclear. The length of the CDR3 is 16 residues. The V and J ends lost 0 bases and 13 bases respectively, with 23 bases between them. Germline CDR1 and CDR2: LGHNA and YSLEER. The CDR3 reads CASSQDVGPTNPSKYF. In DNA, the CDR3 is TGCGCCAGCAGCCAAGATGTTGGGCCTACGAACCCGTCAAAGTATTTT.

The chain couples TRBV7-3 to TRBJ1-1; D is possibly TRBD1 (6 bases). CDR1 and CDR2 (germline): SGHTA, FQGTGA. The CDR3 runs 15 residues. V gave up 3 bases and J gave up 1 base, with 12 bases separating them. The CDR3 DNA sequence: TGTGCCAGCAGCTTTTCAGGGGACGCGAACACTGAAGCTTTCTTT. Translation: CASSFSGDANTEAFF.